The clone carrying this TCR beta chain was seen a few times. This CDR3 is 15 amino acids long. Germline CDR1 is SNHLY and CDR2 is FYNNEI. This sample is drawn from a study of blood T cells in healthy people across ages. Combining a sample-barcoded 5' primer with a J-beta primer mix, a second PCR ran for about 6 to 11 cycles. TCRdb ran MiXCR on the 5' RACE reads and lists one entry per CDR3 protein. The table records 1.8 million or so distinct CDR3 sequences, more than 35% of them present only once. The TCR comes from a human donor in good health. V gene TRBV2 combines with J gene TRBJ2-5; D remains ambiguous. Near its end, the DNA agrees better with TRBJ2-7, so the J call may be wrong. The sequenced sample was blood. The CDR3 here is CASSEAHGNAYEQYF. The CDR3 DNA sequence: TGTGCCAGCAGTGAAGCGCACGGAAACGCCTACGAGCAGTACTTC.